Below, 21 T cell receptor beta chains from the same sample are listed, as sequenced in a study of cytomegalovirus exposure and HLA in healthy donors. Primers for the PCR totalled 60 Vbeta and 13 Jbeta. Only in-frame clones appear in the TCRdb table, and some are missing; sequencing was by immunoSEQ multiplex PCR. The profile shows about 87,000 clones, roughly 79% of them singletons. The sequencing input was PBMCs. Every receptor here comes from a woman between 40 and 55 years old in good health and CMV-seronegative.

This sequence joins TRBV27 and TRBJ1-5; D possibly corresponds to TRBD1 (5 bases). V lost 3 bases to trimming and J lost 0 bases, with 21 bases between them. Germline V gene lookup returns CDR1 MNHEY and CDR2 SMNVEV (reference sequence). The CDR3 runs to 19 residues. CDR3: CASSFSFGVGGISNQPQHF. In nucleotides, the CDR3 is TGTGCCAGCAGTTTCTCCTTCGGAGTGGGGGGAATTAGCAATCAGCCCCAGCATTTT.

This chain joins TRBV25-1 and TRBJ2-7; D not certain. The CDR3 has 12 residues. Trimming took off 2 bases at V and 3 bases at J, with 5 bases between the two ends. The V gene's germline CDR1 is MGHDK and CDR2 SYGVNS. CDR3 loop: CASSESNYEQYF. In DNA, the CDR3 is TGTGCCAGCAGTGAAAGCAACTACGAGCAGTACTTC.

The gene calls are TRBV19 and TRBJ1-5, with a tentative D call TRBD1 (6 bases). Germline assignment: CDR1 LNHDA and CDR2 SQIVND (reference sequence). The CDR3 runs to 14 residues. V lost 7 bases to trimming and J lost 7 bases, with 17 bases between them. The CDR3 loop reads CASTLQGLRQPQHF. For the CDR3, the DNA is TGTGCCAGTACCTTACAGGGTCTACGGCAGCCCCAGCATTTT.

This chain uses TRBV30 with TRBJ2-6, with 8 nucleotides matching TRBD1. Trimming at V came to 3 bases and at J to 0 bases, leaving 10 bases not matched to a gene. The CDR3 runs to 18 residues. From germline, CDR1 is GTSNPN and CDR2 SVGIG (reference sequence). The CDR3 reads CAWRGDRSSFSGANVLTF. In DNA form, the CDR3 reads TGTGCCTGGAGGGGGGACAGGAGTTCCTTCTCTGGGGCCAACGTCCTGACTTTC.

The chain carries TRBV7-3 and TRBJ2-7; perhaps TRBD1 as D (5 bases). The CDR3 runs 14 residues. The germline CDR1 and CDR2 sequences are SGHTA and FQGTGA. The V gene lost 1 base and the J gene lost 6 bases, with 13 bases spanning the gap. CDR3 sequence (DNA): TGTGCCAGCAGCTTAAACAGGTTGTCTGGCGAGCAGTACTTC. Translated, it gives CASSLNRLSGEQYF.

This clone was observed a few times. The chain is built from TRBV30 and TRBJ1-1, with D possibly TRBD1 on 5 matching bases. The CDR3 contains 13 residues. Per germline, CDR1 GTSNPN and CDR2 SVGIG (reference sequence). V gave up 0 bases and J gave up 1 base, with 6 bases separating them. The CDR3 is CAWSVQENTEAFF. The CDR3 DNA reads as TGTGCCTGGAGTGTACAGGAGAACACTGAAGCTTTCTTT.

To note about this clone: The germline gene is not matched at one end of the junction; a read error may be the cause. V and J are TRBV25-1 and TRBJ1-2; 8 nucleotides align to TRBD1. CDR1 is MGHDK and CDR2 is SYGVNS in the germline V gene. This CDR3 has 15 amino acids. CDR3 amino acids: CASSEHPGGDYGYPF. CDR3 in DNA: TGTGCCAGCAGTGAGCACCCAGGGGGCGACTATGGCTACCCCTTC.

The J gene is TRBJ2-1, the V gene TRBV19; possibly TRBD1 for D (6 bases). Germline CDR1 LNHDA, CDR2 SQIVND (reference sequence). The V gene lost 3 bases and the J gene lost 5 bases, with 11 bases spanning the gap. This CDR3 region has 14 residues. The CDR3 coding sequence is TGTGCCAGTAGTATCGGCAGGGGACACAATGAGCAGTTCTTC. Protein: CASSIGRGHNEQFF.

The chain has TRBV27 and TRBJ1-1, with D possibly matching TRBD1 (5 bases). The CDR3 runs to 14 residues. CDR1 is MNHEY and CDR2 is SMNVEV in the germline V gene (reference sequence). The ends were cut back, 6 bases at V and 5 bases at J, with 16 bases in the middle. The CDR3 coding sequence is TGTGCCAGCAGAGCAGGGTCCGCGGGGACTGAAGCTTTCTTT. This translates into CASRAGSAGTEAFF.

The chain has TRBV2 and TRBJ1-1, with a weak D call TRBD1 (6 bases). The CDR3 spans 14 residues. V was pared by 8 bases and J by 5 bases, with 18 bases between. The germline V gene has CDR1 SNHLY and CDR2 FYNNEI. The CDR3 bases are TGTGCCAGCCGAAGCACAGGGCTAAGGACTGAAGCTTTCTTT. Encoded protein: CASRSTGLRTEAFF. The entire variable domain, with the rest obtained from reference TRBV2 and TRBJ1-1, is as follows: EPEVTQTPSHQVTQMGQEVILRCVPISNHLYFYWYRQILGQKVEFLVSFYNNEISEKSEIFDDQFSVERPDGSNFTLKIRSTKLEDSAMYFCASRSTGLRTEAFFGQGTRLTVV.

V usage is TRBV5-6 and J usage is TRBJ1-2; 8 nucleotides align to TRBD1. This CDR3 has 14 residues. With V trimmed by 5 bases and J by 2 bases, 5 bases remained unmatched. Per the germline V gene, CDR1 is SGHDT and CDR2 is YYEEEE. CDR3 loop: CASRHTGGNYGYTF. CDR3 sequence (DNA): TGTGCCAGCAGACATACAGGGGGAAACTATGGCTACACCTTC.

The rearrangement joins TRBV30 to TRBJ1-1; weak D call: TRBD1 (5 bases). With 2 bases removed from V and 4 bases from J, the gap between germline ends came to 8 bases. This CDR3 spans 12 amino acids. Germline assignment: CDR1 GTSNPN and CDR2 SVGIG (reference sequence). The CDR3 DNA reads TGTGCCTGGAGTCGGGGGGGCACTGAAGCTTTCTTT. It specifies CAWSRGGTEAFF. Based on the CDR3 plus reference TRBV30 and TRBJ1-1, the full variable domain is SQTIHQWPATLVQPVGSPLSLECTVEGTSNPNLYWYRQAAGRGLQLLFYSVGIGQISSEVPQNLSASRPQDRQFILSSKKLLLSDSGFYLCAWSRGGTEAFFGQGTRLTVV.

The chain combines TRBV14 with TRBJ2-3, with 9 bases identical to TRBD2. CDR1 and CDR2 from the germline V gene are SGHDN and FVKESK. The J segment lost 2 bases and the V segment lost 5 bases, leaving 5 bases of the junction unmatched. CDR3 length: 15 residues. The CDR3 coding sequence is TGTGCCAGCAGCGAAGGGACTAGCTCCACAGATACGCAGTATTTT. It is translated as CASSEGTSSTDTQYF.

This clone was counted a single time. The chain uses TRBV27 and TRBJ2-7, with D possibly TRBD2 on 5 matching bases. The CDR3 consists of 11 residues. Germline values: CDR1 MNHEY, CDR2 SMNVEV (reference sequence). V was cut by 2 bases and J by 6 bases, with 5 bases left in between. In DNA, the CDR3 is TGTGCCAGCAGTTTAGCGGGCGAGCAGTACTTC. This encodes CASSLAGEQYF.

V is TRBV4-3 and J is TRBJ2-2; possibly TRBD1 for D (5 bases). CDR1 and CDR2 from the germline V gene are LGHNA and YSLEER. This CDR3 contains 16 residues. V was clipped by 4 bases and J by 3 bases, with 15 bases between them. The DNA of the CDR3 is TGCGCCAGCAGCCTTGACAGTTCGTTCGACACCGGGGAGCTGTTTTTT. This codes for CASSLDSSFDTGELFF.

The rearrangement joins TRBV7-9 to TRBJ2-7; 14 positions agree with TRBD2. The germline gives CDR1 SEHNR, CDR2 FQNEAQ (reference sequence). The trim removed 4 bases at V and 6 bases at J, leaving 8 bases unmatched. The CDR3 covers 16 residues. CDR3: CASSSIPGLAGGEQYF. The CDR3 coding sequence is TGTGCCAGCAGCTCTATCCCCGGACTAGCGGGGGGCGAGCAGTACTTC.

This clone turned up a few times. V and J are TRBV7-7 and TRBJ2-1, with D possibly TRBD2 on 5 matching bases. The CDR3 runs to 15 residues. The germline V gene has CDR1 SSHAT and CDR2 FNYEAQ (reference sequence). Trimming left V 5 bases short and J 0 bases short, with 11 bases between. The CDR3 protein is CASSRPGSSYNEQFF. In DNA form, the CDR3 reads TGTGCCAGCAGCCGCCCGGGGAGCTCCTACAATGAGCAGTTCTTC.

This clone has only one observation. The chain uses TRBV18 and TRBJ2-5; TRBD2 aligns across 10 bases. Germline-derived CDR1 and CDR2 are KGHSH and LQKENI. Trimming removed 7 bases from V and 5 bases from J; junction bases left unmatched: 7. This CDR3 is 14 amino acids long. DNA of the CDR3: TGTGCCAGCTTACCGGGACTAGCGTCGGAGACCCAGTACTTC. This codes for CASLPGLASETQYF.

In its sample, this clone was seen once. The chain uses TRBV20-1 and TRBJ2-7; no reliable D call. Per germline, CDR1 DFQATT and CDR2 SNEGSKA (reference sequence). The CDR3 is 11 amino acids. The CDR3 protein is CSLGSLLEQYF. In nucleotides, the CDR3 is TGCAGCCTAGGCAGTTTGTTGGAGCAGTACTTC.

This clone was recorded a few times. This sequence joins TRBV28 and TRBJ1-4; no firm D call. Germline-derived CDR1 and CDR2 are MDHEN and SYDVKM. Trimming shortened V by 7 bases and J by 5 bases, and 11 bases separated the two germline ends. This CDR3 is built from 13 residues. The CDR3 loop is CASTLEPNEKLFF. CDR3 sequence (DNA): TGTGCCAGCACCCTAGAGCCCAATGAAAAACTGTTTTTT. Variable domain in full (rest from reference TRBV28 and TRBJ1-4): DVKVTQSSRYLVKRTGEKVFLECVQDMDHENMFWYRQDPGLGLRLIYFSYDVKMKEKGDIPEGYSVSREKKERFSLILESASTNQTSMYLCASTLEPNEKLFFGSGTQLSVL.

Details on this clone: This specimen includes other DNA sequences encoding the same CDR3. This chain links TRBV25-1 with TRBJ2-6; tentatively, D is TRBD2 (5 bases). This CDR3 is 17 amino acids long. CDR1 and CDR2 (germline): MGHDK, SYGVNS. Trimming left V 1 base short and J 0 bases short, with 10 bases between. CDR3 region: CASSESAGLSGANVLTF. DNA for the CDR3: TGTGCCAGCAGTGAATCGGCGGGCCTCTCTGGGGCCAACGTCCTGACTTTC.